A single sample is the source of the 30 T cell receptor beta chains below, sequenced in a study of a mutant IDH1 vaccine in newly diagnosed glioma. Assay: immunoSEQ multiplex PCR; the TCRdb copy retains only in-frame clones and omits some. The table records about 75,000 clones, roughly 90% of them present only once. These TCRs are of unknown antigen specificity. Time point of the sample: week 5, during vaccination. With topical imiquimod, each dose of the vaccine consisted of 300 ug of mutant IDH1 20-mer peptide. The input for sequencing was PBMCs, taken from a glioma patient whose treatment included an IDH1 peptide vaccine. The receptors were sampled from a woman between 45 and 60 years old with glioma.

This clone was found once. The chain combines TRBV7-8 with TRBJ2-3; D uncertain. The germline CDR1 and CDR2 sequences are SGHVS and FQNEAQ. This CDR3 region has 14 residues. Between the trimmed V and J ends, which lost 2 bases and 4 bases, there was a span of 10 bases. This chain's CDR3 is CASSLSTGADTQYF. CDR3 nucleotides: TGTGCCAGCAGCTTAAGTACCGGAGCAGATACGCAGTATTTT.

A note on this clone: Sequence at one end of the junction differs from germline and may be a read error. V gene TRBV18 combines with J gene TRBJ1-2; the D gene is possibly TRBD1 (5 bases). Germline lookup yields CDR1 KGHSH and CDR2 LQKENI. The CDR3 contains 15 residues. Here the CDR3 reads CASSPPRTLNYGYTF. The CDR3 nucleotides read TGTGCCAGCTCCCCACCCCGGACACTGAACTATGGCTACACCTTC.

This clone occurred once. This chain connects TRBV5-1 to TRBJ2-1; 13 bases align to TRBD2. The germline V gene encodes CDR1 SGHRS and CDR2 YFSETQ. The junction had 2 bases not matched to a gene; V was cut back by 3 bases and J by 2 bases. The CDR3 spans 16 residues. The chain's CDR3 is CASSWGLAGPYNEQFF. CDR3 nucleotide sequence: TGCGCCAGCAGCTGGGGACTAGCGGGACCCTACAATGAGCAGTTCTTC.

This chain links TRBV10-3 with TRBJ2-7; D remains ambiguous. Germline CDR1 is ENHRY and CDR2 is SYGVKD. This CDR3 contains 12 residues. The V and J ends lost 10 bases and 3 bases respectively, with 13 bases between them. The CDR3: CATSARRYEQYF. In DNA form, the CDR3 reads TGTGCCACCTCCGCCCGGCGCTACGAGCAGTACTTC.

The V and J genes are TRBV21-1 and TRBJ2-7; the table's D call, TRBD2, has no DNA check behind it. TRBV21-1 is marked as a pseudogene. The CDR3 loop spans 16 amino acids. The CDR3 nucleotides are TGTGCCAGCAGCAAAGCGGTAACTAGCGAAACCTACGAGCAGTACTTC. It specifies CASSKAVTSETYEQYF.

In DNA form, the CDR3 reads TGCGCCAGCAGCTTGTGGACAGAGAATTCACCCCTCCACTTT. Amino acids: CASSLWTENSPLHF. The chain joins TRBV5-1 to TRBJ1-6; TRBD1 might be the D (6 bases). The CDR3 is 14 residues long. The V gene's germline CDR1 is SGHRS and CDR2 YFSETQ. V gave up 1 base and J gave up 7 bases, with 9 bases separating them.

This rearrangement joins TRBV5-6 to TRBJ2-3, with D maybe TRBD1 (6 bases). The V gene lost 4 bases and the J gene lost 7 bases, with 19 bases spanning the gap. Germline V lookup: CDR1 SGHDT, CDR2 YYEEEE. The CDR3 consists of 15 residues. The CDR3 protein is CASSPTRDTVNTQYF. The CDR3 DNA reads TGTGCCAGCAGCCCCACCCGGGACACCGTCAATACGCAGTATTTT.

In this sample, this clone turned up once. The rearrangement links TRBV29-1 to TRBJ1-3, with D unresolved. The CDR3 is made up of 15 amino acids. Germline lookup yields CDR1 SQVTM and CDR2 ANQGSEA. Trimming cost V 4 bases and J 4 bases, with 17 bases left between them. CDR3 loop: CSVATLSGIGNTIYF. In DNA form, the CDR3 reads TGCAGCGTTGCCACCCTGAGTGGGATCGGAAACACCATATATTTT.

The chain employs TRBV9 and TRBJ2-1; tentative D call: TRBD2 (6 bases). Per germline, CDR1 SGDLS and CDR2 YYNGEE. V was shortened by 4 bases and J by 8 bases, with 13 bases between the two germline ends. The CDR3 has 13 amino acids. The CDR3 loop reads CASSLSGADEQFF. The CDR3, as DNA: TGTGCCAGCAGCTTGTCGGGAGCGGATGAGCAGTTCTTC.

This rearrangement joins TRBV18 to TRBJ1-4; 7 bases match TRBD1. Germline V CDR1 and CDR2: KGHSH, LQKENI. V lost 3 bases to trimming and J lost 0 bases; unmatched junction nucleotides: 7. The CDR3 totals 17 residues. The CDR3 DNA reads TGTGCCAGCTCACCGTTTAAAGGACAGGCAACTAATGAAAAACTGTTTTTT. Protein product: CASSPFKGQATNEKLFF.

The chain carries TRBV7-9 and TRBJ2-3; 9 bases are a match to TRBD1. Germline assignment: CDR1 SEHNR and CDR2 FQNEAQ (reference sequence). The CDR3 runs 16 residues. After removal of 5 bases from V and 4 bases from J, the junction contained 10 bases not matched to a gene. The CDR3 DNA is TGTGCCAGCAGCCCTTATTTGGGACAGGGAGCAGATACGCAGTATTTT. It is translated as CASSPYLGQGADTQYF.

The chain combines TRBV7-9 with TRBJ1-5, with no clear D. CDR1 is SEHNR and CDR2 is FQNEAQ in the germline V gene (reference sequence). This CDR3 comprises 16 residues. V lost 0 bases and J lost 0, with 9 bases in between. Here the CDR3 reads CASSLALGGSNQPQHF. DNA for the CDR3: TGTGCCAGCAGCTTAGCCTTAGGAGGTAGCAATCAGCCCCAGCATTTT.

This chain uses TRBV7-9 with TRBJ2-7, with D perhaps TRBD1 or TRBD2 (6 bases each). The V and J ends lost 5 bases and 4 bases respectively, with 21 bases between them. The CDR3 has 16 amino acids. In germline, CDR1 is SEHNR, CDR2 FQNEAQ (reference sequence). CDR3 bases: TGTGCCAGCAGCCCCCCCAACCAGGGGAGGTTGTACGAGCAGTACTTC. It encodes CASSPPNQGRLYEQYF.

This sequence joins TRBV15 and TRBJ2-5; 13 nucleotides align to TRBD2. Near its end, the DNA agrees better with TRBJ2-7, so the J call may be wrong. Germline V gene sequence: CDR1 LNHNV, CDR2 YYDKDF (reference sequence). The CDR3 extends over 13 amino acids. The CDR3 loop reads CATRTSGRYEQYF. For the CDR3, the DNA is TGTGCCACCAGGACTAGCGGGAGGTACGAGCAGTACTTC.

This clone was seen a single time. The chain links TRBV27 to TRBJ2-2; 8 positions agree with TRBD1. Losses at the gene ends were 2 bases for V and 6 bases for J; bases not matched to a gene: 11. Germline V lookup: CDR1 MNHEY, CDR2 SMNVEV (reference sequence). The CDR3 runs 17 residues. The CDR3 here is CASSLRKGRGPAGELFF. The CDR3, as DNA: TGTGCCAGCAGTTTAAGGAAGGGCAGGGGGCCCGCCGGGGAGCTGTTTTTT.

Concerning this clone: One end of the junction varies from germline; a read error may be responsible. The V gene is TRBV7-7, the J gene TRBJ2-7; D is possibly TRBD1 or TRBD2 (5 bases each). The CDR3 length is 15 residues. Germline CDR1 reads SSHAT; CDR2 reads FNYEAQ (reference sequence). The CDR3 sequence is CASSLSRRGPYEQYF. The DNA for the CDR3 is TGTGCTAGCAGCTTAAGCCGCCGGGGACCCTACGAGCAGTACTTC.

V usage is TRBV29-1 and J usage is TRBJ2-7; TRBD2 aligns across 8 bases. CDR1 is SQVTM and CDR2 is ANQGSEA in the germline V gene. Trimming cost V 1 base and J 4 bases; bases outside gene matches: 6. The CDR3 has 14 residues. CDR3 in amino acids: CSVEVGLAGYEQYF. DNA for the CDR3: TGCAGCGTTGAAGTTGGGCTAGCGGGTTACGAGCAGTACTTC.

CDR3 bases: TGTGCCAGCTCACCGCAAAGGAACACTGAAGCTTTCTTT. This encodes CASSPQRNTEAFF. This chain uses TRBV18 with TRBJ1-1; D remains ambiguous. Germline V gene data show CDR1 as KGHSH and CDR2 as LQKENI. CDR3 length: 13 residues. Trimming removed 3 bases at V and 1 base at J, with 6 bases between.

The CDR3, as DNA: TGTGCCAGCAGCTTATGGCGGGATTCCTCCGGGGAGCTGTTTTTT. Its translation: CASSLWRDSSGELFF. The V gene is TRBV5-6, the J gene TRBJ2-2, with D perhaps TRBD2 (6 bases). Germline V gives CDR1 SGHDT, CDR2 YYEEEE. Trimming left V 2 bases short and J 6 bases short, with 14 bases between. The CDR3 extends over 15 amino acids.

V is TRBV10-2 and J is TRBJ2-2; D tentatively fits TRBD1 or TRBD2 (6 bases each). Looked up from germline, CDR1 is WSHSY and CDR2 is SAAADI. V was pared by 11 bases and J by 0 bases, with 10 bases between. There are 13 residues in the CDR3. The CDR3 coding sequence is TGCGCCGGAGGGACACCGAACACCGGGGAGCTGTTTTTT. It specifies CAGGTPNTGELFF.

This chain connects TRBV6-1 to TRBJ2-5; 12 bases fit TRBD1. The J segment lost 5 bases and the V segment lost 1 base, leaving 5 bases of the junction unmatched. Looked up from germline, CDR1 is MNHNS and CDR2 is SASEGT. The length of the CDR3 is 16 residues. CDR3 DNA: TGTGCCAGCAGTGAAGTGGGACAGGGGGCGCGGGAGACCCAGTACTTC. Its protein is CASSEVGQGARETQYF.

This clone was picked up a small number of times. The chain combines TRBV13 with TRBJ1-1; 10 bases match TRBD1. Trimming at V came to 8 bases and at J to 11 bases, leaving 8 bases not matched to a gene. Per the germline V gene, CDR1 is PRHDT and CDR2 is FYEKMQ (reference sequence). The CDR3 is 12 amino acids. DNA for the CDR3: TGTGCCAGCGGGACAGGGGCCTATTCGGCTTTCTTT. This encodes CASGTGAYSAFF.

This rearrangement joins TRBV14 to TRBJ2-4; TRBD1 matches 7 bases. Germline-derived CDR1 and CDR2 are SGHDN and FVKESK. The CDR3 loop spans 15 amino acids. Losses at the gene ends were 0 bases for V and 6 bases for J; bases not matched to a gene: 5. CDR3: CASSQEGQLVNIQYF. As DNA, the CDR3 is TGTGCCAGCAGCCAAGAGGGACAGCTAGTAAACATTCAGTACTTC.

This clone was picked up a small number of times. The V and J genes are TRBV29-1 and TRBJ1-3; D uncertain. V was trimmed by 0 bases and J by 2 bases, leaving 2 bases between them. The CDR3 has 12 amino acids. Germline assignment: CDR1 SQVTM and CDR2 ANQGSEA. The chain's CDR3 is CSVEETGNTIYF. CDR3 nucleotides: TGCAGCGTTGAAGAGACTGGAAACACCATATATTTT.

The chain is built from TRBV4-1 and TRBJ2-7; 9 bases are shared with TRBD1. CDR3 length: 15 residues. Germline trimming cut 5 bases from V and 3 bases from J; bases unmatched to any gene: 8. Per germline, CDR1 MGHRA and CDR2 YSYEKL. The chain's CDR3 is CASSSQPGQGYEQYF. The CDR3 DNA reads TGCGCCAGCAGCTCCCAACCGGGACAGGGCTACGAGCAGTACTTC.

The J gene is TRBJ2-1, the V gene TRBV2; 7 bases are a match to TRBD2. This CDR3 is 13 amino acids long. J was trimmed by 7 bases and V by 4 bases; bases with no gene match: 4. Germline V gene sequence: CDR1 SNHLY, CDR2 FYNNEI. The CDR3 loop reads CASSAQAGNEQFF. The CDR3 nucleotides read TGTGCCAGCAGTGCACAAGCGGGAAATGAGCAGTTCTTC. The whole variable domain, remainder taken from reference TRBV2 and TRBJ2-1, is EPEVTQTPSHQVTQMGQEVILRCVPISNHLYFYWYRQILGQKVEFLVSFYNNEISEKSEIFDDQFSVERPDGSNFTLKIRSTKLEDSAMYFCASSAQAGNEQFFGPGTRLTVL.

The chain has TRBV9 and TRBJ2-1; 9 nucleotides match TRBD2. CDR1 and CDR2 from the germline V gene are SGDLS and YYNGEE. The CDR3 runs to 16 residues. V dropped 4 bases and J dropped 5; count of bases not matched to a gene: 10. The CDR3 is CASSYRAGGTHNEQFF. The CDR3 DNA follows: TGTGCCAGCAGCTATAGGGCGGGAGGGACCCACAATGAGCAGTTCTTC.

The DNA of the CDR3 is TGTGCCAGCGGGTCCACAGCGGGAGGAGAGACCCAGTACTTC. Residues: CASGSTAGGETQYF. The V and J genes are TRBV28 and TRBJ2-5; 9 bases line up with TRBD2. Germline V gives CDR1 MDHEN, CDR2 SYDVKM. This CDR3 spans 14 amino acids. After removal of 8 bases from V and 4 bases from J, the junction contained 8 bases not matched to a gene.

The chain carries TRBV30 and TRBJ1-2, with D unclear. The germline gives CDR1 GTSNPN, CDR2 SVGIG (reference sequence). The CDR3 spans 14 residues. V was clipped by 3 bases and J by 0 bases, with 11 bases between them. The CDR3 spells CAWRGGQSNYGYTF. CDR3 bases: TGTGCCTGGAGAGGTGGGCAGTCTAACTATGGCTACACCTTC.

The V gene is TRBV15, the J gene TRBJ1-1; D uncertain. V lost 3 bases to trimming and J lost 2 bases, with 10 bases between them. The CDR3 consists of 14 residues. Looked up from germline, CDR1 is LNHNV and CDR2 is YYDKDF (reference sequence). CDR3 nucleotides: TGTGCCACCAGCAGCAGAGGGCCTAACACTGAAGCTTTCTTT. It specifies CATSSRGPNTEAFF.